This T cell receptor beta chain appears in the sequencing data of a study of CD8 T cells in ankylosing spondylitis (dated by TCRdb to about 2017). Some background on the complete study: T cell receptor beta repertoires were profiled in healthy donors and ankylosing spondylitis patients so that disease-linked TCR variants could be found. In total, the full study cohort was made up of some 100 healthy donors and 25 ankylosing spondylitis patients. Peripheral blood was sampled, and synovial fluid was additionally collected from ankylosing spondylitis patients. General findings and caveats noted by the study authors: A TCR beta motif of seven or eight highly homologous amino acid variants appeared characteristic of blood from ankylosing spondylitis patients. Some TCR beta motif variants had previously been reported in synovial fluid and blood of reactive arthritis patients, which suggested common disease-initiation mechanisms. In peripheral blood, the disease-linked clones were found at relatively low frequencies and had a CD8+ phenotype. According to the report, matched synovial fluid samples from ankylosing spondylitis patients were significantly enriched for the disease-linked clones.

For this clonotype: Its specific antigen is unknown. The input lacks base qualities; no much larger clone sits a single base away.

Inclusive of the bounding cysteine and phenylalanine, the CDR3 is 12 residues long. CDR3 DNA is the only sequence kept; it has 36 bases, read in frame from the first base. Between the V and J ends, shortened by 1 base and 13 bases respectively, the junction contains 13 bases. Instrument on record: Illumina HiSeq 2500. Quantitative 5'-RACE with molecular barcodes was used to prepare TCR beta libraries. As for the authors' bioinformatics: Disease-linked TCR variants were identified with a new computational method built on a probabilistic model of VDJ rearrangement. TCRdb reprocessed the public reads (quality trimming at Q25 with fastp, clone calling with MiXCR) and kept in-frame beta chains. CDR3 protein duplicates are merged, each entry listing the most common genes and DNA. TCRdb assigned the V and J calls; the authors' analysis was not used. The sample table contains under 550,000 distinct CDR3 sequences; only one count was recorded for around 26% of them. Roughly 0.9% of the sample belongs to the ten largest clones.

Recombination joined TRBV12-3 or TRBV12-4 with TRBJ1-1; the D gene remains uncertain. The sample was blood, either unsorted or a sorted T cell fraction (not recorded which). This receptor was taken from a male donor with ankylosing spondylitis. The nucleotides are TGTGCCAGCAGTTTAGGACGAGGGCTTGGTTTCTTT. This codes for CASSLGRGLGFF.